This T cell receptor (beta chain) appears in the sequencing data of a study of CD8+ T cells in alopecia areata. This clone showed up just a few times. Its target is unknown. cDNA reverse transcribed from extracted RNA served as the sequencing template. The data were produced by immunoSEQ multiplex PCR, yet TCRdb's version contains in-frame clones alone and is incomplete. The repertoire includes under 150,000 clones, 62% of them detected once, and 36% sits in the top ten. Study-level points and caveats: For lesional scalp, especially alopecia totalis/universalis, clonality was higher than in normal scalp. Scalp samples also yield sequences of resident alphabeta T cells from normal skin.

The V gene lost 5 bases and the J gene lost 4 bases, with 11 bases spanning the gap. CDR3 size: 13 residues. The germline gives CDR1 GTSNPN, CDR2 SVGIG (reference sequence). This clonotype was obtained from a human donor in good health. Sequenced material: CD8+ T cells sorted from blood. The chain uses TRBV30 and TRBJ2-2; D remains ambiguous. The CDR3 DNA sequence: TGTGCCTGGCGGGTAACAGCCACCGGGGAGCTGTTTTTT. Translation: CAWRVTATGELFF. Supplemented by reference TRBV30 and TRBJ2-2, the full variable domain reads SQTIHQWPATLVQPVGSPLSLECTVEGTSNPNLYWYRQAAGRGLQLLFYSVGIGQISSEVPQNLSASRPQDRQFILSSKKLLLSDSGFYLCAWRVTATGELFFGEGSRLTVL.